The TCR beta chain under discussion was sequenced for a study of OX40 agonist ivuxolimab in advanced cancers. Study background: An anti-OX40 (CD134) antibody with agonistic activity, ivuxolimab, was administered to patients. Ivuxolimab was administered intravenously to patients at 0.01 to 10 mg/kg every 2 weeks. Partial responses were seen in three patients, one with hepatocellular carcinoma and two with cutaneous melanoma.

Drawing of blood for sampling happened at baseline, at cycle 4 day 1, and at cycle 7 day 1. Profiled with immunoSEQ multiplex PCR; TCRdb holds only in-frame clones, not every one. The sample records around 47,000 clones, approximately 84% being singletons. Trimming left V 3 bases short and J 1 base short, with 10 bases between. CDR1 is SGHDT and CDR2 is YYEEEE in the germline V gene. This CDR3 has 14 residues. The specimen was CD4+ or CD8+ T cells sorted from blood, collected in a trial of the OX40 agonist ivuxolimab. The TCR comes from an adult with an advanced solid tumor such as melanoma, head and neck, liver or kidney cancer. This chain connects TRBV5-6 to TRBJ1-1; D is undetermined. The CDR3 region is CASSWWRENTEAFF. The CDR3 nucleotides read TGTGCCAGCAGCTGGTGGAGGGAGAACACTGAAGCTTTCTTT.